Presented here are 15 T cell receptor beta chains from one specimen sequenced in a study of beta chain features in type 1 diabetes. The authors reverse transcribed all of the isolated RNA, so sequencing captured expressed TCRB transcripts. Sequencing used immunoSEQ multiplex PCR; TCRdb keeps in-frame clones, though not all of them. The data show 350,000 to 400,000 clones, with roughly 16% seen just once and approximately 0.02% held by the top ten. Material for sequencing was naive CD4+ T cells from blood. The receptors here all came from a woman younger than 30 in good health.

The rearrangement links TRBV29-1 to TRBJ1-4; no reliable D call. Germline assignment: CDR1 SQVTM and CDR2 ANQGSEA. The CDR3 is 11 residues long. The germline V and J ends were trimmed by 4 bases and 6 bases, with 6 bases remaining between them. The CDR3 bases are TGCAGCGTTGTAGTGTATGAAAAACTGTTTTTT. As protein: CSVVVYEKLFF.

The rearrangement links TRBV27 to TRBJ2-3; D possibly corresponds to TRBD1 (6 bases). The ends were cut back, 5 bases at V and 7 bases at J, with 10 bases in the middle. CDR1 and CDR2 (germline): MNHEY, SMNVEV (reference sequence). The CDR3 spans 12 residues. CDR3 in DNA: TGTGCCAGCAGTCCAGACAGGTATACGCAGTATTTT. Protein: CASSPDRYTQYF.

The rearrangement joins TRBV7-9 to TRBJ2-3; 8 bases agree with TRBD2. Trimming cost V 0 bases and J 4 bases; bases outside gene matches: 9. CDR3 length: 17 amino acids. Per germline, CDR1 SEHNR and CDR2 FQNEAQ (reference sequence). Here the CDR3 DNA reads TGTGCCAGCAGCTTAGCCTCGGGAGGGAGTCTACCAGATACGCAGTATTTT. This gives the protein CASSLASGGSLPDTQYF.

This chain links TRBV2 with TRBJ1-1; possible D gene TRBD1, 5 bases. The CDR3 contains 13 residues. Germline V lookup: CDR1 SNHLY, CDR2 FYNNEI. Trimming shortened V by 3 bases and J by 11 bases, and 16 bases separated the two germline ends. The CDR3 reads CASSEGQNFSAFF. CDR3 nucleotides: TGTGCCAGCAGTGAGGGGCAGAATTTTTCCGCTTTCTTT.

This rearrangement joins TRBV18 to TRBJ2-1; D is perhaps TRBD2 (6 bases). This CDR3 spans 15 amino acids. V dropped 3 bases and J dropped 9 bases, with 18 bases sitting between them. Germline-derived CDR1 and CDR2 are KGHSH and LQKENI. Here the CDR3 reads CASSPVGRPTSEQFF. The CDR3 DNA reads TGTGCCAGCTCACCCGTCGGGCGGCCGACTAGTGAGCAGTTCTTC.

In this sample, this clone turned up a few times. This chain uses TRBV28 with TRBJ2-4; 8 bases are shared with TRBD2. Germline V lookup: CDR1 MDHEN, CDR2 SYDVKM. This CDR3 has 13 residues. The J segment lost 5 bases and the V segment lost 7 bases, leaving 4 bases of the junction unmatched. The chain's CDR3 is CASIAAGENIQYF. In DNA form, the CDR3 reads TGTGCCAGCATCGCAGCGGGAGAAAACATTCAGTACTTC.

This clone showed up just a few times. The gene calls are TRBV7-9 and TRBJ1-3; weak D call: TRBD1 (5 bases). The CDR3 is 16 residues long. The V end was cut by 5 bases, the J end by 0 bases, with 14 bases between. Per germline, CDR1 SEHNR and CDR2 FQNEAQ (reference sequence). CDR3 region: CASSPPGHISGNTIYF. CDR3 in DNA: TGTGCCAGCAGCCCCCCCGGACACATCTCTGGAAACACCATATATTTT.

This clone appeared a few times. The CDR3 DNA follows: TGTGCCTCCCGGACAGCGATCACCGGGGAGCTGTTTTTT. This gives the protein CASRTAITGELFF. The chain has TRBV28 and TRBJ2-2, with D possibly being TRBD1 (6 bases). Trimming left V 11 bases short and J 4 bases short, with 14 bases between. The CDR3 loop spans 13 amino acids. Germline lookup yields CDR1 MDHEN and CDR2 SYDVKM.

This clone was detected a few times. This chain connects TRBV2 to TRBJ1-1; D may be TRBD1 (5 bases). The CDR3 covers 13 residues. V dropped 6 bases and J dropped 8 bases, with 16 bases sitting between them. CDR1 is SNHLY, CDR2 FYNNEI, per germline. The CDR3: CASRRRGAAEAFF. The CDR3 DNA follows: TGTGCCAGCAGGAGGAGGGGTGCAGCAGAAGCTTTCTTT.

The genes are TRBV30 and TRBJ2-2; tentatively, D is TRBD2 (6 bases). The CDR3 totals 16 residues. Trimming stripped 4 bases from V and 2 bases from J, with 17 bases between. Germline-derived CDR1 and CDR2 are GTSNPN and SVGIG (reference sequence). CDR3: CAWNAGWGVNTGELFF. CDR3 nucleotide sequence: TGTGCCTGGAACGCAGGGTGGGGGGTTAACACCGGGGAGCTGTTTTTT.

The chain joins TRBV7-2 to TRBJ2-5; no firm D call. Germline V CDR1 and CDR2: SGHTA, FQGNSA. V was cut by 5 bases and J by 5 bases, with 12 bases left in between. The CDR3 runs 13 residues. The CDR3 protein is CASSPWSRETQYF. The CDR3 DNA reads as TGTGCCAGCAGCCCTTGGTCGCGGGAGACCCAGTACTTC.

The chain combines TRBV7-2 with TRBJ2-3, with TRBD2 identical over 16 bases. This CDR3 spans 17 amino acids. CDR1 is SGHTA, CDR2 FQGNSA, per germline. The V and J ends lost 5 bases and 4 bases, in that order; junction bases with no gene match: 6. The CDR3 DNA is TGTGCCAGCAGCGGGACTAGCGGGAGGGGTATGCCAGATACGCAGTATTTT. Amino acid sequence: CASSGTSGRGMPDTQYF.

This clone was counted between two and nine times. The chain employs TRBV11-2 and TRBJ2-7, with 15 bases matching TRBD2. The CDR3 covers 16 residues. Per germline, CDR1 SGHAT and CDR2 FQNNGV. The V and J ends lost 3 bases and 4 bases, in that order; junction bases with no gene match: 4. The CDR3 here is CASSLFGLAGGYEQYF. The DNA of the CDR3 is TGTGCCAGCAGCTTGTTCGGACTAGCGGGAGGGTACGAGCAGTACTTC.

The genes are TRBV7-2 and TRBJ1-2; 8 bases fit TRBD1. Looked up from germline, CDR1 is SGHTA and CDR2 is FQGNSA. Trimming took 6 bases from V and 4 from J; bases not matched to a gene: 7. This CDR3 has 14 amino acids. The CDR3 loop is CASRPGQGIYGYTF. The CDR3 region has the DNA TGTGCCAGCAGACCCGGACAGGGAATCTATGGCTACACCTTC.

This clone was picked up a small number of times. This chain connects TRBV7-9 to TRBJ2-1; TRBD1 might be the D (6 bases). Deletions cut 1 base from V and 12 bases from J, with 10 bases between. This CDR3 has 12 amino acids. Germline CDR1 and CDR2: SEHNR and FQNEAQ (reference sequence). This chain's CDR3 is CASSLVTRGQFF. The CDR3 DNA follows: TGTGCCAGCAGCTTAGTAACCAGGGGGCAGTTCTTC.